This T cell receptor (beta chain) was captured in a study of vaccination effects on CD4 cells after COVID-19. Turning to this clone: No antigen is known for it.

The assay was immunoSEQ multiplex PCR, and TCRdb's table has in-frame clones only and misses some. The sample includes roughly 23,000 clones, 65% to 80% seen only once; the top ten take 11%. Peptide-pool stimulation followed by sequencing identified expanded antigen-specific CD4+ clonotypes in the ViraFEST assay. The culture ran for roughly ten days before CD4+ T cells were isolated. Vaccinated participants had no history of SARS-CoV-2 infection and tested negative for nucleocapsid antibodies. Peptides at roughly 10 ug/ml and IL-2 at around 9.3 IU/ml were added to more than 1.5 million PBMC per well. Days 3 and 7 were when half the medium was replaced with IL-2 medium. Study-level results: In the study, convalescent patients were few, and early post-infection timepoints were absent.

CDR3 length: 17 residues. Looked up from germline, CDR1 is ENHRY and CDR2 is SYGVKD. Trimming pared 10 bases from V and 0 bases from J, leaving 24 bases between. The V gene is TRBV10-3, the J gene TRBJ1-1; a weak D match, TRBD1 (5 bases). This TCR derives from a human donor who received a COVID-19 vaccine. The sample consisted of CD4+ T cells from PBMCs cultured with HCoV-NL63 spike peptides, taken before COVID-19 vaccination. The CDR3 region has the DNA TGTGCCACCATTCGCTTGGGACGGAGGATAATGAACACTGAAGCTTTCTTT. Its protein product is CATIRLGRRIMNTEAFF.